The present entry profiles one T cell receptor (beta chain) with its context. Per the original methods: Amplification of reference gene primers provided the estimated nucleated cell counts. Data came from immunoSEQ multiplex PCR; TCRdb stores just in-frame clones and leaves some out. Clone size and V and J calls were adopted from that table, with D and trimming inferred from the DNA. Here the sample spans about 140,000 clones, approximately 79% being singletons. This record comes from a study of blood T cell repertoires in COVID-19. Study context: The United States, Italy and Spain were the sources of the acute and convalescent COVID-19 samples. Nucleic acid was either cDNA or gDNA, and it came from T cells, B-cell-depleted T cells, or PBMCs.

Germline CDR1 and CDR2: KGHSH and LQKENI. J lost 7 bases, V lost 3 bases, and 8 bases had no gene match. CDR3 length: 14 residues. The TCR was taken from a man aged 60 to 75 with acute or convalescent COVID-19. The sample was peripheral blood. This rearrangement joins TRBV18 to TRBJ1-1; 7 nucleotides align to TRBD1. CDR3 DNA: TGTGCCAGCTCACCGCCGGGACAGAACGTTGAAGCTTTCTTT. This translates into CASSPPGQNVEAFF.